Each of the 30 T cell receptor beta chains below was sequenced from the same sample in a study of CD4 T cells in relation to SARS-CoV-2 and coronaviruses. Antigens for these TCRs are unknown. Assay used: immunoSEQ multiplex PCR; TCRdb lists only in-frame clones, some missing. This table has 20,000 to 25,000 clones, roughly 80% appearing once. Before the COVID-19 pandemic, during about 2011-2018, CD4+ T cells were taken from unexposed donors. CD4+ T cells were isolated from the cells after about ten days of culture. What was sequenced was CD4+ T cells from PBMCs, cultured in vitro. These receptors were taken from a human donor in good health.

This chain joins TRBV19 and TRBJ2-5; tentative D call: TRBD2 (6 bases). Trimming cost V 4 bases and J 4 bases, with 13 bases left between them. In germline, CDR1 is LNHDA, CDR2 SQIVND (reference sequence). This CDR3 contains 14 residues. The CDR3 DNA reads as TGTGCCAGTAGTAAACTAGCAGGGTCAGAGACCCAGTACTTC. Protein: CASSKLAGSETQYF.

The chain carries TRBV20-1 and TRBJ2-7, with D uncertain. The CDR3 contains 14 residues. Germline V lookup: CDR1 DFQATT, CDR2 SNEGSKA (reference sequence). Trimming took off 3 bases at V and 1 base at J, with 13 bases between the two ends. The CDR3 region is CSASLGGKSYEQYF. CDR3 sequence (DNA): TGCAGTGCTAGTCTCGGCGGTAAATCCTACGAGCAGTACTTC.

The chain's CDR3 is CASSKETSGRARDTQYF. The CDR3 DNA follows: TGTGCCAGCAGCAAAGAGACTAGCGGGAGGGCCCGAGATACGCAGTATTTT. The chain recombines TRBV5-6 with TRBJ2-3; 14 bases align to TRBD2. CDR1 is SGHDT, CDR2 YYEEEE, per germline. The length of the CDR3 is 17 residues. V trimming: 4 bases; J trimming: 5 bases; junction bases outside the gene matches: 9.

The rearrangement joins TRBV6-5 to TRBJ2-3; D gene unclear. Germline values: CDR1 MNHEY, CDR2 SVGAGI. With 6 bases removed from V and 0 bases from J, the gap between germline ends came to 10 bases. The CDR3 is 14 amino acids. Written as DNA, the CDR3 is TGTGCCAGCAGCTCCAAGACTAGCACAGATACGCAGTATTTT. Translated: CASSSKTSTDTQYF.

The rearrangement links TRBV14 to TRBJ2-3, with 10 bases that match TRBD2. The germline CDR1 and CDR2 sequences are SGHDN and FVKESK. The ends lost 4 bases at V and 2 bases at J; junction bases unmatched: 6. The length of the CDR3 is 16 residues. The CDR3 loop is CASSPLTSGFTDTQYF. As DNA, the CDR3 is TGTGCCAGCAGCCCTCTGACTAGCGGGTTCACAGATACGCAGTATTTT.

The chain carries TRBV6-5 and TRBJ2-1; 11 nucleotides match TRBD2. Germline-derived CDR1 and CDR2 are MNHEY and SVGAGI. There are 15 residues in the CDR3. J gave up 4 bases and V 8 bases, and 7 bases lay outside the gene matches. The CDR3 sequence is CASSPGLADYNEQFF. The CDR3 DNA sequence: TGTGCCAGCTCCCCGGGACTAGCGGATTACAATGAGCAGTTCTTC.

The chain links TRBV12-3 or TRBV12-4 to TRBJ2-2, with D uncertain. CDR3 length: 13 residues. V was trimmed by 1 base and J by 5 bases, leaving 5 bases between them. This CDR3 is CASSLGVTGELFF. The CDR3 DNA reads TGTGCCAGCAGTTTAGGAGTTACCGGGGAGCTGTTTTTT.

The rearrangement uses TRBV14 and TRBJ2-3, with D unclear. V was pared by 1 base and J by 3 bases, with 14 bases between. The CDR3 has 16 amino acids. Germline V gives CDR1 SGHDN, CDR2 FVKESK. The CDR3 loop is CASSQAVGSSTDTQYF. As DNA, the CDR3 is TGTGCCAGCAGCCAAGCGGTGGGATCGAGTACAGATACGCAGTATTTT.

The chain joins TRBV7-9 to TRBJ2-3; 7 bases match TRBD2. Germline CDR1 is SEHNR and CDR2 is FQNEAQ (reference sequence). The CDR3 is 16 amino acids. Trimming removed 5 bases from V and 2 bases from J; junction bases left unmatched: 10. For the CDR3, the DNA is TGTGCCAGCAGCCCCCGGCGGGAGCGGGACACAGATACGCAGTATTTT. This codes for CASSPRRERDTDTQYF.

V and J are TRBV19 and TRBJ2-7; 11 bases align to TRBD1. The junction had 12 bases not matched to a gene; V was cut back by 5 bases and J by 6 bases. This CDR3 region has 16 residues. Germline assignment: CDR1 LNHDA and CDR2 SQIVND (reference sequence). Written as DNA, the CDR3 is TGTGCCAGTAGTCCGGCCCGGGACAGGGGGGAGGCCGAGCAGTACTTC. It is translated as CASSPARDRGEAEQYF.

This rearrangement joins TRBV6-5 to TRBJ2-7; tentative D call: TRBD2 (5 bases). Germline V gene lookup returns CDR1 MNHEY and CDR2 SVGAGI. This CDR3 comprises 13 residues. V was cut by 10 bases and J by 2 bases, with 15 bases left in between. The CDR3: CATRQGLPYEQYF. DNA for the CDR3: TGTGCCACCAGACAAGGACTCCCCTACGAGCAGTACTTC.

This chain uses TRBV28 with TRBJ1-1; 11 bases are a match to TRBD1. V trimming: 7 bases; J trimming: 0 bases; junction bases outside the gene matches: 13. This CDR3 is 18 amino acids long. The germline CDR1 and CDR2 sequences are MDHEN and SYDVKM. DNA of the CDR3: TGTGCCAGCAATCTCTCGAGGACAGGGGGCCGTATGAACACTGAAGCTTTCTTT. Amino acid sequence: CASNLSRTGGRMNTEAFF.

The J gene is TRBJ2-3, the V gene TRBV27; TRBD1 matches 9 bases. The V gene's germline CDR1 is MNHEY and CDR2 SMNVEV (reference sequence). The CDR3 contains 15 residues. Trimming took 4 bases from V and 3 from J; bases not matched to a gene: 5. For the CDR3, the DNA is TGTGCCAGCAGTTCCCGGGACAGGGTTACAGATACGCAGTATTTT. As protein: CASSSRDRVTDTQYF.

J is TRBJ1-3 and V is TRBV28; D unresolved. Deletions cut 6 bases from V and 1 base from J, with 4 bases between. CDR3 length equals 12 residues. Germline lookup yields CDR1 MDHEN and CDR2 SYDVKM. DNA of the CDR3: TGTGCCAGCAGGATTTCTGGAAACACCATATATTTT. It is translated as CASRISGNTIYF.

This clone was detected once. The chain combines TRBV2 with TRBJ1-5; 8 bases are shared with TRBD1. The CDR3 loop spans 14 amino acids. Looked up from germline, CDR1 is SNHLY and CDR2 is FYNNEI. V lost 7 bases, J lost 6 bases, and 8 bases stayed unmatched. The CDR3 loop reads CASTPDRGVQPQHF. The CDR3 DNA follows: TGTGCCAGCACCCCCGACAGGGGAGTTCAGCCCCAGCATTTT.

The chain is built from TRBV7-3 and TRBJ2-2, with D uncertain. This CDR3 spans 14 amino acids. The germline V and J ends were trimmed by 2 bases and 4 bases, with 8 bases remaining between them. Germline lookup yields CDR1 SGHTA and CDR2 FQGTGA. This CDR3 reads CASSLQPSTGELFF. The CDR3 nucleotides are TGTGCCAGCAGCTTACAACCCAGCACCGGGGAGCTGTTTTTT.

The chain links TRBV9 to TRBJ2-5; the match to TRBD1 covers 7 bases. CDR1 and CDR2 from the germline V gene are SGDLS and YYNGEE. The CDR3 runs 15 residues. The junction had 11 bases not matched to a gene; V was cut back by 4 bases and J by 5 bases. CDR3 DNA sequence: TGTGCCAGCAGCCTCCAGACAGGGTATGGGGAGACCCAGTACTTC. This encodes CASSLQTGYGETQYF. Filled out from reference TRBV9 and TRBJ2-5, the complete variable domain reads DSGVTQTPKHLITATGQRVTLRCSPRSGDLSVYWYQQSLDQGLQFLIQYYNGEERAKGNILERFSAQQFPDLHSELNLSSLELGDSALYFCASSLQTGYGETQYFGPGTRLLVL.

The rearrangement uses TRBV7-8 and TRBJ2-2; TRBD1 matches at 9 bases. Per the germline V gene, CDR1 is SGHVS and CDR2 is FQNEAQ. The CDR3 is made up of 17 amino acids. Germline trimming cut 1 base from V and 5 bases from J; bases unmatched to any gene: 8. The CDR3 sequence: CASSLGRGTGRTGELFF. CDR3 nucleotides: TGTGCCAGCAGCTTAGGGCGTGGGACAGGGAGGACCGGGGAGCTGTTTTTT. Using reference TRBV7-8 and TRBJ2-2 for the parts outside the CDR3, the full variable domain is GAGVSQSPRYKVAKRGQDVALRCDPISGHVSLFWYQQALGQGPEFLTYFQNEAQLDKSGLPSDRFFAERPEGSVSTLKIQRTQQEDSAVYLCASSLGRGTGRTGELFFGEGSRLTVL.

A single count supports this clone. The chain employs TRBV6-4 and TRBJ2-5, with TRBD2 identical over 9 bases. V lost 7 bases, J lost 2 bases, and 17 bases stayed unmatched. This CDR3 contains 18 residues. The germline V gene has CDR1 MRHNA and CDR2 SNTAGT. Written as DNA, the CDR3 is TGTGCCAGCATTCCTCCGGGGCGGGAGGGCCGTCGGCAAGAGACCCAGTACTTC. This gives the protein CASIPPGREGRRQETQYF.

The chain joins TRBV5-1 to TRBJ2-5, with 14 bases lining up with TRBD2. Germline CDR1 and CDR2: SGHRS and YFSETQ. V trimming: 4 bases; J trimming: 1 base; junction bases outside the gene matches: 6. The CDR3 loop spans 17 amino acids. DNA for the CDR3: TGCGCCAGCAGCCCGGGACTAGCGGGAGAAGGCCAAGAGACCCAGTACTTC. Amino acid sequence: CASSPGLAGEGQETQYF.

The V and J genes are TRBV7-9 and TRBJ2-2; D gene uncertain. The CDR3 is 13 residues long. Germline CDR1 and CDR2: SEHNR and FQNEAQ (reference sequence). V was clipped by 7 bases and J by 4 bases, with 10 bases between them. In nucleotides, the CDR3 is TGTGCCAGCATTTCCCCGACCACCGGGGAGCTGTTTTTT. It translates to CASISPTTGELFF. Based on the CDR3 plus reference TRBV7-9 and TRBJ2-2, the full variable domain is DTGVSQNPRHKITKRGQNVTFRCDPISEHNRLYWYRQTLGQGPEFLTYFQNEAQLEKSRLLSDRFSAERPKGSFSTLEIQRTEQGDSAMYLCASISPTTGELFFGEGSRLTVL.

This rearrangement joins TRBV7-8 to TRBJ2-2; 8 bases match TRBD1. The V gene end was trimmed by 3 bases and the J gene end by 5 bases; junction bases not matched to a gene: 5. Germline V gene lookup returns CDR1 SGHVS and CDR2 FQNEAQ. The CDR3 contains 15 residues. CDR3 residues: CASSLDRDRTGELFF. CDR3 DNA: TGTGCCAGCAGCTTGGACAGGGATAGGACCGGGGAGCTGTTTTTT.

In DNA form, the CDR3 reads TGTGCCAGCAGAATACAGGGAGATGGCGGGGAGCTGTTTTTT. It is translated as CASRIQGDGGELFF. This chain links TRBV2 with TRBJ2-2; a possible D gene is TRBD1 (6 bases). In germline, CDR1 is SNHLY, CDR2 FYNNEI. CDR3 length: 14 residues. Trimming pared 6 bases from V and 7 bases from J, leaving 15 bases between.

The rearrangement links TRBV7-2 to TRBJ1-6, with a possible D match to TRBD1 (6 bases). The ends were cut back, 1 base at V and 8 bases at J, with 15 bases in the middle. CDR3 length: 16 residues. Per the germline V gene, CDR1 is SGHTA and CDR2 is FQGNSA. CDR3: CASSLDVRGSDSPLHF. Here the CDR3 DNA reads TGTGCCAGCAGCTTAGACGTTAGGGGGTCCGATTCACCCCTCCACTTT.

CDR3 sequence (DNA): TGTGCCAGCAGCATAGAGCGGGTTTTAACCTACGAGCAGTACTTC. It is translated as CASSIERVLTYEQYF. The chain carries TRBV7-8 and TRBJ2-7; TRBD2 might be the D (6 bases). CDR3 length: 15 amino acids. V lost 5 bases, J lost 2 bases, and 16 bases lay in between. The germline V gene has CDR1 SGHVS and CDR2 FQNEAQ.

The CDR3 is CAIRGRVGNEQFF. In DNA, the CDR3 is TGTGCCATCAGGGGGAGAGTAGGCAATGAGCAGTTCTTC. The chain joins TRBV10-3 to TRBJ2-1; D may be TRBD2 (5 bases). CDR1 is ENHRY, CDR2 SYGVKD, per germline. V gave up 6 bases and J gave up 6 bases, with 12 bases separating them. This CDR3 is built from 13 residues.

The chain recombines TRBV6-5 with TRBJ2-7, with D unclear. Deletions cut 8 bases from V and 0 bases from J, with 11 bases between. Per germline, CDR1 MNHEY and CDR2 SVGAGI. This CDR3 spans 13 amino acids. CDR3 loop: CASSRAHSYEQYF. In DNA form, the CDR3 reads TGTGCCAGCTCCCGGGCCCACTCCTACGAGCAGTACTTC.

The chain recombines TRBV25-1 with TRBJ2-7; TRBD1 agrees at 8 bases. The CDR3 is made up of 14 amino acids. Germline CDR1 is MGHDK and CDR2 is SYGVNS. V was clipped by 6 bases and J by 3 bases; unmatched bases: 7. The CDR3, as DNA: TGTGCCAGCAGGCCCCGGACAGGGATCTACGAGCAGTACTTC. Its protein is CASRPRTGIYEQYF.

The rearrangement joins TRBV7-9 to TRBJ2-1; 7 bases are a match to TRBD2. V shed 2 bases and J 5 bases; nucleotides not matched to a gene: 9. In germline, CDR1 is SEHNR, CDR2 FQNEAQ (reference sequence). The length of the CDR3 is 16 residues. The CDR3 DNA reads TGTGCCAGCAGCTTATGGTTGGCTAGCGGAGACAATGAGCAGTTCTTC. Protein sequence: CASSLWLASGDNEQFF.

The rearrangement joins TRBV9 to TRBJ1-1; D is unclear. The germline gives CDR1 SGDLS, CDR2 YYNGEE. Trimming pared 0 bases from V and 5 bases from J, leaving 11 bases between. The CDR3 consists of 14 residues. The CDR3 nucleotides are TGTGCCAGCAGCGTAGGGCCGGGAGGTACTGAAGCTTTCTTT. It yields the protein CASSVGPGGTEAFF.